This TCR beta chain was observed in a study of blood T cell repertoires in COVID-19. Clones were sequenced by immunoSEQ multiplex PCR, and TCRdb holds only the in-frame ones, with some missing. The sample includes some 5,900 clones, approximately 87% seen only once; the top ten take roughly 18%. V shed 6 bases and J shed 5 bases, with 10 bases lying between them. The CDR3 spans 12 residues. Germline V gene sequence: CDR1 SNHLY, CDR2 FYNNEI. The sequencing input was peripheral blood. The V and J genes are TRBV2 and TRBJ2-5, with D unresolved. This sequence was found in a human donor in a cohort sampled during active COVID-19. In DNA, the CDR3 is TGTGCCAGCAGCCCGAGTGCGGAGACCCAGTACTTC. Translated: CASSPSAETQYF.